These 18 T cell receptor beta chains were all obtained from the same sample, sequenced in a study of T cells in Graves' hyperthyroidism and ophthalmopathy. The CDR3 regions of TCR beta were amplified from RNA transcripts. Initially, a first-round RT-PCR of the TCR CDR3 employed the HTBI primer set. TCRdb called the multiplex PCR reads again in MiXCR, with one record for every CDR3 protein. The sample includes hundreds of thousands of distinct CDR3 sequences, 14% of them seen just once. The sample was blood. The receptors here all came from a woman between 18 and 29 years old with Graves' hyperthyroidism.

At least ten counts were recorded for this clonotype. The chain uses TRBV30 and TRBJ2-3; 8 bases match TRBD1. V was pared by 1 base and J by 3 bases, with 3 bases of the junction left unmatched. CDR1 is GTSNPN and CDR2 is SVGIG in the germline V gene (reference sequence). The CDR3 has 14 amino acids. As DNA, the CDR3 is TGTGCCTGGAGTGCTGGACAGGGAACAGATACGCAGTATTTT. It encodes CAWSAGQGTDTQYF.

The chain employs TRBV4-1 and TRBJ2-2; D may match TRBD1 or TRBD2 (5 bases each). V gave up 4 bases and J gave up 1 base, with 13 bases separating them. There are 16 residues in the CDR3. Germline V gives CDR1 MGHRA, CDR2 YSYEKL. The CDR3 spells CASSLVGTLNTGELFF. CDR3 nucleotides: TGCGCCAGCAGCCTGGTAGGGACGTTGAACACCGGGGAGCTGTTTTTT.

This clonotype was detected many times. This rearrangement joins TRBV12-3 or TRBV12-4 to TRBJ1-6, with D possibly being TRBD1 (5 bases). V gave up 7 bases and J gave up 5 bases, with 9 bases separating them. The CDR3 has 13 amino acids. The CDR3 DNA reads TGTGCCAGCAAGGGACTGAATAATTCACCCCTCCACTTT. Residues: CASKGLNNSPLHF.

The V and J genes are TRBV6-2 or TRBV6-3 and TRBJ1-4; D uncertain. CDR1 and CDR2 from the germline V gene are MNHEY and SVGEGT. V shed 0 bases and J shed 1 base, with 6 bases lying between them. This CDR3 has 15 residues. In DNA form, the CDR3 reads TGTGCCAGCAGTTACTCCGGGAGAACTAATGAAAAACTGTTTTTT. Translated, it gives CASSYSGRTNEKLFF.

This clonotype was found once. A much larger clone is a single base away; this may be a read error. The V and J genes are TRBV4-1 and TRBJ2-7; weak D call: TRBD2 (5 bases). The germline V and J ends were trimmed by 1 base and 7 bases, with 14 bases remaining between them. Germline V lookup: CDR1 MGHRA, CDR2 YSYEKL. This CDR3 is 14 amino acids long. Written as DNA, the CDR3 is TGCGCCAGCAGCCAAGTACGGACTTACAATGAGCAGTACTTC. Amino acids: CASSQVRTYNEQYF.

The chain employs TRBV20-1 and TRBJ2-3; a weak D match, TRBD2 (6 bases). The CDR3 spans 14 residues. CDR1 and CDR2 (germline): DFQATT, SNEGSKA (reference sequence). V lost 3 bases to trimming and J lost 0 bases, with 10 bases between them. CDR3 nucleotides: TGCAGTGCTAGCGGGAGCTTCAGCACAGATACGCAGTATTTT. It encodes CSASGSFSTDTQYF.

This clonotype showed up just once. The chain combines TRBV4-2 with TRBJ1-4; no reliable D call. The CDR3 has 15 residues. Looked up from germline, CDR1 is LGHNA and CDR2 is YNFKEQ. Trimming removed 2 bases at V and 6 bases at J, with 13 bases between. CDR3 bases: TGTGCCAGCAGCCAAAAAGGTACCTGGGATGAAAAACTGTTTTTT. This codes for CASSQKGTWDEKLFF.

As to this clonotype: A much more abundant neighbour one base away suggests this may be a read error. The chain carries TRBV20-1 and TRBJ2-1; no definite D call. Per germline, CDR1 DFQATT and CDR2 SNEGSKA (reference sequence). CDR3 length equals 10 residues. Trimming took off 3 bases at V and 8 bases at J, with 5 bases between the two ends. CDR3 in DNA: TGCAGTGCTAGTTACTATGAGCAGTTCTTC. Its translation is CSASYYEQFF.

The table lists this clonotype with many counts. The gene calls are TRBV15 and TRBJ2-1; 16 bases line up with TRBD2. The CDR3 is 16 amino acids. From germline, CDR1 is LNHNV and CDR2 YYDKDF (reference sequence). V dropped 8 bases and J dropped 9; count of bases not matched to a gene: 10. The CDR3 DNA sequence: TGTGCCACCTCGGGACTAGCGGGAGGGGGGAGGAGTGAGCAGTTCTTC. Residues: CATSGLAGGGRSEQFF.

Many counts were recorded for this clonotype. The genes are TRBV28 and TRBJ2-5; 7 bases align to TRBD1. J gave up 3 bases and V 4 bases, and 8 bases lay outside the gene matches. The CDR3 is 15 residues long. Germline values: CDR1 MDHEN, CDR2 SYDVKM. The CDR3 sequence is CASSSNRDREETQYF. In nucleotides, the CDR3 is TGTGCCAGCAGTTCCAACCGGGACAGAGAAGAGACCCAGTACTTC.

The rearrangement joins TRBV9 to TRBJ1-6; no reliable D call. Germline assignment: CDR1 SGDLS and CDR2 YYNGEE. The CDR3 sequence is 13 residues long. Trimming shortened V by 0 bases and J by 11 bases, and 9 bases separated the two germline ends. This chain's CDR3 is CASSVVGSAPLHF. Written as DNA, the CDR3 is TGTGCCAGCAGCGTAGTGGGGTCGGCACCCCTCCACTTT.

In its sample, this clonotype was seen many times. V is TRBV28 and J is TRBJ2-1, with TRBD2 identical over 9 bases. This CDR3 region has 19 residues. Germline values: CDR1 MDHEN, CDR2 SYDVKM. Germline trimming cut 3 bases from V and 0 bases from J; bases unmatched to any gene: 12. The CDR3 region has the DNA TGTGCCAGCAGTTTGGCTAGCGGGATGGGGGGGTCCTCCTACAATGAGCAGTTCTTC. Translation gives CASSLASGMGGSSYNEQFF.

This clonotype was seen repeatedly, ten times or more. The gene calls are TRBV5-1 and TRBJ1-1; D is uncertain. The CDR3 loop spans 13 amino acids. Between the trimmed V and J ends, which lost 0 bases and 4 bases, there was a span of 7 bases. Germline lookup yields CDR1 SGHRS and CDR2 YFSETQ. CDR3 sequence: CASSLAVGTEAFF. The CDR3 nucleotides are TGCGCCAGCAGCTTGGCTGTGGGCACTGAAGCTTTCTTT.

This clonotype occurred many times. V is TRBV28 and J is TRBJ2-7; D tentatively fits TRBD1 or TRBD2 (6 bases each). The length of the CDR3 is 14 residues. From germline, CDR1 is MDHEN and CDR2 SYDVKM. Trimming shortened V by 7 bases and J by 6 bases, and 19 bases separated the two germline ends. CDR3 sequence (DNA): TGTGCCAGCATTGGGGGGCAGGGCTACGGCGAGCAGTACTTC. Its protein is CASIGGQGYGEQYF.

This clonotype was observed a handful of times. This chain connects TRBV12-3 or TRBV12-4 to TRBJ1-5; D gene uncertain. Trimming stripped 6 bases from V and 0 bases from J, with 9 bases between. The CDR3 sequence is 14 residues long. The CDR3 DNA reads as TGTGCCAGCAGCCCCACATATAGCAATCAGCCCCAGCATTTT. This sequence encodes CASSPTYSNQPQHF.

In its sample, this clonotype was seen many times. The chain recombines TRBV2 with TRBJ2-5; 7 positions agree with TRBD1. J gave up 7 bases and V 6 bases, and 11 bases lay outside the gene matches. This CDR3 has 14 amino acids. Germline lookup yields CDR1 SNHLY and CDR2 FYNNEI. The CDR3 here is CASSLTGVFGTQYF. The CDR3 region has the DNA TGTGCCAGCAGCTTAACAGGGGTGTTCGGGACCCAGTACTTC.

This chain joins TRBV7-9 and TRBJ2-5; TRBD2 aligns across 13 bases. This CDR3 contains 16 residues. J was trimmed by 5 bases and V by 5 bases; bases with no gene match: 8. CDR1 and CDR2 (germline): SEHNR, FQNEAQ (reference sequence). The CDR3 DNA reads TGTGCCAGCAGCCTAGGGACACTAGCGGGAGGGGAGACCCAGTACTTC. This gives the protein CASSLGTLAGGETQYF.

This clonotype showed up just a few times. The gene calls are TRBV27 and TRBJ1-6, with D tentatively TRBD1 (5 bases). V gave up 2 bases and J gave up 3 bases, with 8 bases separating them. The CDR3 spans 15 residues. Germline V gene sequence: CDR1 MNHEY, CDR2 SMNVEV (reference sequence). The CDR3 DNA sequence: TGTGCCAGCAGTTTAGACAGCCTCTATAATTCACCCCTCCACTTT. Its protein product is CASSLDSLYNSPLHF.